This T cell receptor (beta chain) comes out of a study of blood T cells in healthy people across ages. A J-beta primer mix and a sample-barcoded 5' primer were used in a second PCR of about 7 to 12 cycles. Tagging of each cDNA molecule was performed by a template-switch adaptor with 12 random nucleotides. TCRdb redid the calling of the 5' RACE reads with MiXCR, one entry per CDR3 protein. The sample has about 1.6 million distinct CDR3 sequences, about 31% seen once. Findings and caveats of the study: Observed TCR beta diversity per million T cells went down as age went up. This fall followed a roughly linear course with age. Among long-lived donors, naive CD4+ cells were more numerous and diversity higher than in aged donors.

Per germline, CDR1 DFQATT and CDR2 SNEGSKA (reference sequence). The CDR3 length is 14 residues. Trimming left V 4 bases short and J 0 bases short, with 13 bases between. Worth noting for this clonotype: Antigen specificity is unknown.

The sequenced material came from blood. This receptor was identified in a woman aged 30 to 39 in good health. V and J are TRBV20-1 and TRBJ2-7; D is uncertain. CDR3: CSAKRTSSSYEQYF. The CDR3 DNA reads TGCAGTGCTAAGCGAACTTCTAGCTCCTACGAGCAGTACTTC.